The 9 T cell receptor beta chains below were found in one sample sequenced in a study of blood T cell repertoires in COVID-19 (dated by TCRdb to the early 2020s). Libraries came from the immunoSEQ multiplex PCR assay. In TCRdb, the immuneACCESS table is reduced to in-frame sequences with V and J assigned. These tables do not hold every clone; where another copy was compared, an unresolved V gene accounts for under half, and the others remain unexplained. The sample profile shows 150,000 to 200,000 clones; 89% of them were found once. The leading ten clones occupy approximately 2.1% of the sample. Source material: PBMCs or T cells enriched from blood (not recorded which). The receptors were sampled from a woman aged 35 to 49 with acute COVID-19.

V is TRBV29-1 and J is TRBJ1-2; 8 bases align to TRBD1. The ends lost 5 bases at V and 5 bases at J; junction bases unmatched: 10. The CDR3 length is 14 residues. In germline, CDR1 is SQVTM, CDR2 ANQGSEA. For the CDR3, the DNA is TGCAGCGTTTCCCCCCCGGACAGGGTTTATGGCTACACCTTC. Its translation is CSVSPPDRVYGYTF. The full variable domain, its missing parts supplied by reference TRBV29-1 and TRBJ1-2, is SAVISQKPSRDICQRGTSLTIQCQVDSQVTMMFWYRQQPGQSLTLIATANQGSEATYESGFVIDKFPISRPNLTFSTLTVSNMSPEDSSIYLCSVSPPDRVYGYTFGSGTRLTVV.

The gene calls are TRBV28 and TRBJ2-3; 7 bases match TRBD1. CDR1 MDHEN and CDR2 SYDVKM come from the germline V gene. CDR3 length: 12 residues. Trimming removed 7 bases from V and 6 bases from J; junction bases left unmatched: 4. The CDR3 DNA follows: TGTGCCAGCACTGACAGGGCCGATACGCAGTATTTT. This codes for CASTDRADTQYF.

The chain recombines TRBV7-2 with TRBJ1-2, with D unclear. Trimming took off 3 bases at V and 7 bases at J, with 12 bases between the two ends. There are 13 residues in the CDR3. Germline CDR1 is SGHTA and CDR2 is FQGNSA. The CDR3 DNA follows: TGTGCCAGCAGCTTGTCACCTGAGAGTGGCTACACCTTC. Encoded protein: CASSLSPESGYTF.

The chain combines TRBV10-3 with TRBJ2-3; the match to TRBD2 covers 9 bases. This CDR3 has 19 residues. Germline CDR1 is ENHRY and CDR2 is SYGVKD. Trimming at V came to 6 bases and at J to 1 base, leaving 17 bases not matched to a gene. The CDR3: CAIREGVGKAGGGTDTQYF. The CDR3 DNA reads TGTGCCATCAGGGAAGGAGTGGGCAAAGCGGGAGGTGGCACAGATACGCAGTATTTT.

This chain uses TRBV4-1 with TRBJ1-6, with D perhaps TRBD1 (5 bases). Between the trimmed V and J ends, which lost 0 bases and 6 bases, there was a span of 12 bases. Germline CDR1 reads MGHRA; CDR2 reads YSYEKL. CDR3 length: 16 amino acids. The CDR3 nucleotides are TGCGCCAGCAGCCAAGATCAAAGGGGCAGTAATTCACCCCTCCACTTT. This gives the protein CASSQDQRGSNSPLHF.

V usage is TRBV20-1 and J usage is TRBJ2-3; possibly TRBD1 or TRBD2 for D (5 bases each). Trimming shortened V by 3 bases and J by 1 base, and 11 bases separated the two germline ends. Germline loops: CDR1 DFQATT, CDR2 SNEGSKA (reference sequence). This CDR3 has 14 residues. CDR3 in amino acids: CSASGGAGTDTQYF. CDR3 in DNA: TGCAGTGCTAGTGGGGGAGCAGGCACAGATACGCAGTATTTT.

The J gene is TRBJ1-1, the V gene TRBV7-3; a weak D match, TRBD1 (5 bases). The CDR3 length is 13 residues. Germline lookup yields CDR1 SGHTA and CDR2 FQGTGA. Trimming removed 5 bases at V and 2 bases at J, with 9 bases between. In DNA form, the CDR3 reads TGTGCCAGCAGCCGACAGCGTAACACTGAAGCTTTCTTT. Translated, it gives CASSRQRNTEAFF.

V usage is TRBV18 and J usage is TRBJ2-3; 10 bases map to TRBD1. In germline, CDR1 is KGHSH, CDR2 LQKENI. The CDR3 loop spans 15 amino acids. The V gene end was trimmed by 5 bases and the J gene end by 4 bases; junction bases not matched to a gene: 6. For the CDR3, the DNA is TGTGCCAGCTCAGACAGGGGACAGGGGTCAGATACGCAGTATTTT. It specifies CASSDRGQGSDTQYF.

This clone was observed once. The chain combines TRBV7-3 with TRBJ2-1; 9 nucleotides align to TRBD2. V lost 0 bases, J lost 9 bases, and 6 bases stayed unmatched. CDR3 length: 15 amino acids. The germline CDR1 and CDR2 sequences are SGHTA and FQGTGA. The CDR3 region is CASSLTWREGAEQFF. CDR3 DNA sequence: TGTGCCAGCAGCTTAACCTGGCGGGAGGGCGCTGAGCAGTTCTTC.